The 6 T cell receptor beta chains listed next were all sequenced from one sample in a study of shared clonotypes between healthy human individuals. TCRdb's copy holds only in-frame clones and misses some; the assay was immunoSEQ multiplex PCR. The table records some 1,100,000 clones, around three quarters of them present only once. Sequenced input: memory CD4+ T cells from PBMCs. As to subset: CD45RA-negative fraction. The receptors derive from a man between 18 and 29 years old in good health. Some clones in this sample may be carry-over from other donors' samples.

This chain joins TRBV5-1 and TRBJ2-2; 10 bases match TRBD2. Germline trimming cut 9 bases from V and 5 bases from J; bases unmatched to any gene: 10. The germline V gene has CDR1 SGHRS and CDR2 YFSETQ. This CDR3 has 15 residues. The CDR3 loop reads CATKGLAGETGELFF. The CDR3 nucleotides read TGCGCCACCAAGGGGCTAGCGGGAGAAACCGGGGAGCTGTTTTTT.

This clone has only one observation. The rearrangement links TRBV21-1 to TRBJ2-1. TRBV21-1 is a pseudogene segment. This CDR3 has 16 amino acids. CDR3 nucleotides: TGTGCCAGCAGCAAAATGTGGACTCTAAAGGGGATTGAGCAGTTCTTC. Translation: CASSKMWTLKGIEQFF.

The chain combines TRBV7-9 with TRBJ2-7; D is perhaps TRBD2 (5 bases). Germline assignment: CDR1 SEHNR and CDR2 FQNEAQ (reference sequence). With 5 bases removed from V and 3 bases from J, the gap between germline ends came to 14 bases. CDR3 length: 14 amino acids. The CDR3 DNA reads TGTGCCAGCAGCCCTGAGGGTTCAAGCTACGAGCAGTACTTC. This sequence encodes CASSPEGSSYEQYF.

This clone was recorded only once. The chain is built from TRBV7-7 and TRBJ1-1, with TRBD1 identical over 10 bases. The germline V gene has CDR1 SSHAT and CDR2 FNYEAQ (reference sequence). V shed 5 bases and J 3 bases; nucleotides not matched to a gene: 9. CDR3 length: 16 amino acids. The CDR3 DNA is TGTGCCAGCAGCCGACAGAGACAGGGGGCAGACACTGAAGCTTTCTTT. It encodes CASSRQRQGADTEAFF.

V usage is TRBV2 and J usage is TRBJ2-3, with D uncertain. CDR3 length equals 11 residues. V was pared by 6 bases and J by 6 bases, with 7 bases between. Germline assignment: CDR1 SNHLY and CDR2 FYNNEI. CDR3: CASSWRDTQYF. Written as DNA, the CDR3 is TGTGCCAGCAGCTGGCGCGATACGCAGTATTTT.

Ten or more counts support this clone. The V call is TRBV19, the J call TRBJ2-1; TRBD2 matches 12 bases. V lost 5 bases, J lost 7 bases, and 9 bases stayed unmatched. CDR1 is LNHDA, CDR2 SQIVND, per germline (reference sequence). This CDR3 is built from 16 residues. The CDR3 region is CASSAQGLAGSNEQFF. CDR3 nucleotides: TGTGCCAGTAGTGCCCAGGGACTAGCGGGCTCAAATGAGCAGTTCTTC.